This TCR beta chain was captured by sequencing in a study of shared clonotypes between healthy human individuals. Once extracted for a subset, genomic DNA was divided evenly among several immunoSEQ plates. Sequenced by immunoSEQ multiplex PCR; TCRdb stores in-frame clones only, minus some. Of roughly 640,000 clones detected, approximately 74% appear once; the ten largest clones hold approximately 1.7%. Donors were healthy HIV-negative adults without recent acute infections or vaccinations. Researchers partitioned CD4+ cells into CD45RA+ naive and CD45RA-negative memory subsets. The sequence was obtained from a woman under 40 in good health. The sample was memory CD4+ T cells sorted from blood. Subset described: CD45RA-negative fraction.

The CDR3: CASSPHRTSGSVNEQYF. The CDR3 DNA sequence: TGTGCCAGCAGCCCACATAGGACTAGCGGGAGCGTCAACGAGCAGTACTTC. The chain combines TRBV7-9 with TRBJ2-7; 13 bases are a match to TRBD2. CDR1 is SEHNR and CDR2 is FQNEAQ in the germline V gene (reference sequence). This CDR3 is built from 17 residues. V trimming: 5 bases; J trimming: 5 bases; junction bases outside the gene matches: 12.